These 3 T cell receptor beta chains share one sample of origin, sequenced in a study of T cells in Graves' hyperthyroidism and ophthalmopathy. RNA transcripts gave rise to amplified TCR beta CDR3 regions. Researchers ran a first-round RT-PCR on the TCR CDR3 using the HTBI primer set. A single record per CDR3 protein comes from TCRdb applying MiXCR to the multiplex PCR reads. The sample contains under 350,000 distinct CDR3 sequences, 20% to 25% of which appear only once. Sequencing was performed on blood. Receptors were obtained from a woman in her 50s with Graves' hyperthyroidism.

The chain combines TRBV5-1 with TRBJ1-1; D is undetermined. Trimming cost V 2 bases and J 0 bases, with 8 bases left between them. CDR1 and CDR2 from the germline V gene are SGHRS and YFSETQ. The CDR3 totals 14 residues. The CDR3 nucleotides are TGCGCCAGCAGCTTCCGCAGGCTGAACACTGAAGCTTTCTTT. It is translated as CASSFRRLNTEAFF.

Many counts were recorded for this clonotype. The V call is TRBV5-5, the J call TRBJ2-3, with a tentative D call TRBD1 (6 bases). The CDR3 extends over 16 amino acids. In germline, CDR1 is SGHKS, CDR2 YYEKEE (reference sequence). The V end was cut by 0 bases, the J end by 0 bases, with 11 bases between. The CDR3 reads CASSLGGHPSTDTQYF. The CDR3, as DNA: TGTGCCAGCAGCTTGGGGGGACACCCGAGCACAGATACGCAGTATTTT.

This clonotype appeared many times. The chain couples TRBV29-1 to TRBJ1-1; the D gene is possibly TRBD1 (6 bases). V lost 7 bases, J lost 7 bases, and 10 bases lay in between. The CDR3 runs to 10 residues. Germline lookup yields CDR1 SQVTM and CDR2 ANQGSEA. The CDR3 region is CSAWDNEAFF. CDR3 nucleotides: TGCAGCGCCTGGGACAATGAAGCTTTCTTT.